This TCR beta chain was captured by sequencing in a study of blood T cell repertoires in COVID-19. Study details: Samples came from the United States, Italy and Spain, spanning acute and convalescent COVID-19. Sources were T cells, B-cell-depleted T cells, or PBMCs; the material itself was cDNA or gDNA.

Original data processing: Amplification of reference gene primers was used by the study to estimate nucleated cell counts. Method: immunoSEQ multiplex PCR; TCRdb's copy keeps in-frame clones and lacks some. V and J calls and clone size are given by that table; D and trimming were obtained from the DNA. This sample has more than 15,000 clones, with 85% to 90% found just once. The CDR3 contains 17 residues. Trimming cost V 5 bases and J 5 bases, with 23 bases left between them. Germline V gene lookup returns CDR1 MGHRA and CDR2 YSYEKL. The sequenced material came from peripheral blood. This receptor was obtained from a human donor with active COVID-19. The donor label of this sample is uncertain. V and J are TRBV4-1 and TRBJ2-3, with D maybe TRBD1 (5 bases). The CDR3 spells CASSSLFLQEPKDTQYF. The CDR3 nucleotides read TGCGCCAGCAGCTCTCTATTTCTACAGGAGCCCAAAGATACGCAGTATTTT.